In this sample, the clone carrying this TCR beta chain turned up many times. As yet, its antigen is unknown. This entry belongs to a study of identical twins. Study conclusions and caveats: In monozygotic twins, models underestimated the sharing of out-of-frame TCR alpha. Because invariant MAIT and iNKT cells could be present, zero-insertion analyses could be partly confounded.

Template switching created a universal primer site, and the cDNA included unique molecular identifiers. TCRdb itself ran the 5' RACE reads through MiXCR, one entry per CDR3 protein. This table has approximately 220,000 distinct CDR3 sequences, under 10% appearing once. CDR3 length: 13 amino acids. Each donor (without exception) was a healthy Caucasian. A further study also used this sample, focusing on yellow fever vaccine responses in identical twins.

The sequenced sample consisted of memory (CD45RO+) T cells sorted from blood. The J gene is TRBJ2-7, the V gene TRBV21-1; TRBD1, the D gene given by the table, was not confirmed from the DNA. TRBV21-1 counts as a pseudogene. This TCR derives from a woman aged 18-29 years in good health. The DNA for the CDR3 is TGTGCCATTTCGAGACAGCCTTCCTACGAGCAGTACTTC. Encoded protein: CAISRQPSYEQYF.